One TCR beta chain is described in this entry. Antigen: not known. The V end was cut by 3 bases, the J end by 4 bases, with 16 bases between. This CDR3 is 15 amino acids long. Germline CDR1 reads SGHTA; CDR2 reads FQGNSA. The data were obtained in a study of blood T cell dynamics during melanoma immunotherapy. The study's findings and limits: Whether repertoire-driving clones were melanoma-specific could not be determined.

Each bulk PBMC sample had roughly 400 ng DNA loaded. The table came from immunoSEQ multiplex PCR; TCRdb's copy has only in-frame clones and leaves some out. Among 25,000 to 30,000 clones, approximately 88% were seen once, and the ten largest hold 10%. Time point described: week 3, after first cycle of checkpoint inhibitor. Prior systemic cancer therapy, immunosuppressant use and other active malignancies excluded patients. The sequence came from a human donor with melanoma. This chain joins TRBV7-2 and TRBJ2-7; D gene ambiguous. Sequencing used blood, obtained from a patient treated with checkpoint blockade. The CDR3 nucleotides are TGTGCCAGCAGCTTTCACATGTTACTTCCTTACGAGCAGTACTTC. Translating gives CASSFHMLLPYEQYF.